This TCR beta chain was captured in a study of T cell changes during pregnancy in multiple sclerosis. Sequenced by immunoSEQ multiplex PCR; TCRdb stores in-frame clones only, minus some. The table shows over 50,000 clones, with 90% occurring only once. This specimen consisted of peripheral blood, obtained in the first trimester of pregnancy. This TCR derives from a female donor in good health, enrolled as a control in a pregnancy study.

CDR3 protein: CASSISPDYEQYF. CDR3 nucleotides: TGTGCCAGTAGTATCTCGCCAGACTACGAGCAGTACTTC. The V and J genes are TRBV19 and TRBJ2-7; D is undetermined. The CDR3 length is 13 residues. The V end was cut by 3 bases, the J end by 3 bases, with 9 bases between. Looked up from germline, CDR1 is LNHDA and CDR2 is SQIVND (reference sequence).